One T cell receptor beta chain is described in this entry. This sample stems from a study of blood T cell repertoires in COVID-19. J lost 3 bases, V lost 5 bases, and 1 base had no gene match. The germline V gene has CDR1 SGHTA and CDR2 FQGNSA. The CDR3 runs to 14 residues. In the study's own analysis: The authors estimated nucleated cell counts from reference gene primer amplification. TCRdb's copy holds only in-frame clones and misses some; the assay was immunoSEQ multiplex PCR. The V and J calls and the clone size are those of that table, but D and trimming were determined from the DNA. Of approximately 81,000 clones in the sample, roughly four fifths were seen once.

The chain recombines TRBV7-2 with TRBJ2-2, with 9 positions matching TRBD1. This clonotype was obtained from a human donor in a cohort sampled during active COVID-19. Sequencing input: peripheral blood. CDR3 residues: CASSRDRDTGELFF. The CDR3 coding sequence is TGTGCCAGCAGCCGGGACAGGGACACCGGGGAGCTGTTTTTT.